The next 25 T cell receptor beta chains were all read from a single sample in a study of tumor-infiltrating lymphocytes in primary liver carcinoma. Reverse transcription of approximately 500 ng total RNA with a constant-region primer produced TCR beta cDNA. Libraries for TCR beta were built through three nested multiplex PCR rounds, which together made up a slightly modified ARM-PCR procedure. A C-beta reverse primer and TRBV1-TRBV30 forward primers served in each of the first two PCR rounds, at 10 cycles apiece. TCRdb re-called the multiplex PCR reads through MiXCR, storing one row per CDR3 protein. Of hundreds of thousands of distinct CDR3 sequences listed, around three fifths are singletons. Germline DNA was also extracted, while the blood RNA originated from unsorted whole blood. The sequencing input was peripheral blood. These receptors were taken from a woman in her twenties or thirties with primary liver carcinoma and hepatitis B virus infection.

Details on this clonotype: A much larger clonotype is one base distant, so this may be a read error. V gene TRBV4-1 combines with J gene TRBJ2-1; 9 nucleotides agree with TRBD1. The CDR3 spans 15 residues. V was pared by 6 bases and J by 6 bases, with 9 bases of the junction left unmatched. CDR1 and CDR2 (germline): MGHRA, YSYEKL. The CDR3 nucleotides read TGCGCCAGCAGACCCGGGACAGGGATCATCAATGAGCAGTTCTTC. The encoded protein is CASRPGTGIINEQFF.

This rearrangement joins TRBV5-4 to TRBJ2-7; D call uncertain. Germline V gene data show CDR1 as SGHNT and CDR2 as YYREEE (reference sequence). The V end lost 1 base, the J end lost 5 bases, and 16 bases lay between the germline ends. CDR3 length: 15 residues. Here the CDR3 reads CASSLPASRSHEQYF. DNA of the CDR3: TGTGCCAGCAGCTTGCCGGCTAGTCGGTCCCACGAGCAGTACTTC.

Of note for this clonotype: A read error may account for a junction end that differs from germline. The V and J genes are TRBV7-8 and TRBJ1-6; no clear D gene. This CDR3 has 12 amino acids. CDR1 and CDR2 from the germline V gene are SGHVS and FQNEAQ. For the CDR3, the DNA is TGTGCCAGCAGCTTAGTAGGTTCATCCCTCCATTTT. This codes for CASSLVGSSLHF.

Comment on this clonotype: A single base separates this from a much larger clone, so it may be a read error. V gene TRBV29-1 combines with J gene TRBJ2-2; TRBD1 is a possible D gene (6 bases). V dropped 5 bases and J dropped 6 bases, with 13 bases sitting between them. In germline, CDR1 is SQVTM, CDR2 ANQGSEA. This CDR3 has 13 amino acids. The CDR3 here is CSVWAGEAGELFF. CDR3 coding DNA: TGCAGCGTTTGGGCAGGGGAAGCCGGGGAGCTGTTTTTT.

The V call is TRBV7-8, the J call TRBJ1-4; 8 bases match TRBD1. V lost 2 bases to trimming and J lost 3 bases; unmatched junction nucleotides: 8. The CDR3 is 17 residues long. Germline loops: CDR1 SGHVS, CDR2 FQNEAQ. CDR3 protein: CASSLHQGAKANEKLFF. CDR3 bases: TGTGCCAGCAGCTTACATCAGGGGGCGAAGGCTAATGAAAAACTGTTTTTT.

As for this clonotype: Germline is not matched at one junction end, which may reflect a read error. The V call is TRBV19, the J call TRBJ2-3; TRBD1 aligns across 9 bases. The CDR3 loop spans 16 amino acids. The germline CDR1 and CDR2 sequences are LNHDA and SQIVND (reference sequence). In DNA, the CDR3 is TGTGCCAGTAATCCGACAGGGGGGCCCTTCACAGATACGCACTATTTT. Protein sequence: CASNPTGGPFTDTHYF.

A note on this clonotype: A read error may produce the germline difference seen at one junction end. The chain's CDR3 is CTSSQEESYTEAFF. The CDR3 coding sequence is TGCACCAGCAGCCAAGAGGAGAGCTACACTGAAGCTTTCTTT. This rearrangement joins TRBV4-1 to TRBJ1-1; D is ambiguous. This CDR3 spans 14 amino acids. The germline V gene has CDR1 MGHRA and CDR2 YSYEKL.

This clonotype was detected once. At one of its ends the junction is not consistent with the germline gene, which may arise from a read error. This chain links TRBV12-3 or TRBV12-4 with TRBJ2-3; TRBD1 agrees at 8 bases. CDR3 length equals 13 residues. The CDR3 here is CASTSRGPDTQFF. CDR3 sequence (DNA): TGTGCCAGCACCTCCAGGGGGCCAGATACGCAGTTTTTT.

Comments on this clonotype: A junction end diverges from the germline sequence, so it may reflect a read error. The chain recombines TRBV11-2 with TRBJ2-7; D is uncertain. Looked up from germline, CDR1 is SGHAT and CDR2 is FQNNGV. This CDR3 comprises 11 residues. DNA for the CDR3: TGTGCCGGCAGCTTTAGAATGGGTATATACTTC. Its translation: CAGSFRMGIYF.

Turning to this clonotype: A much larger clone differs by one base, so this may be a read error. The J gene is TRBJ1-2, the V gene TRBV11-2; no firm D call. The CDR3 consists of 16 residues. The V gene's germline CDR1 is SGHAT and CDR2 FQNNGV. V shed 1 base and J shed 4 bases, with 16 bases lying between them. The CDR3 sequence: CASSLGYEIGPYGYTF. CDR3 coding DNA: TGTGCCAGCAGCTTAGGATACGAGATAGGGCCCTATGGCTACACCTTC.

Comment on this clonotype: This CDR3 is missing its conserved last phenylalanine or tryptophan, likely due to a read error. This sequence joins TRBV7-8 and TRBJ2-7; 8 nucleotides agree with TRBD2. Germline trimming cut 0 bases from V and 2 bases from J; bases unmatched to any gene: 6. CDR1 SGHVS and CDR2 FQNEAQ come from the germline V gene. The length of the CDR3 is 16 residues. CDR3 nucleotide sequence: TGTGCCAGCAGCTTAGCAATGGCCGGGAGGGCCTACGAGCAGTACTTA. It translates to CASSLAMAGRAYEQYL.

Comment on this clonotype: This clone may be a read error of a much larger clone one base away. The J gene is TRBJ1-5, the V gene TRBV6-2 or TRBV6-3; TRBD1 aligns across 9 bases. Germline V gene data show CDR1 as MNHEY and CDR2 as SVGEGT. This CDR3 is built from 14 residues. The junction had 7 bases not matched to a gene; V was cut back by 8 bases and J by 5 bases. The CDR3 coding sequence is TGTGCCAGCGCTAGGGGGACAGGGTATCAGCCCCAGCATTTT. This encodes CASARGTGYQPQHF.

For this clonotype: A clone one base away is much larger, so this may be a read error. The chain combines TRBV4-1 with TRBJ2-2; possible D gene TRBD2, 6 bases. The CDR3 runs to 17 residues. Germline V lookup: CDR1 MGHRA, CDR2 YSYEKL. The CDR3 DNA reads as TGCGCCAACAGCAAAAGAGGAGGGACCTCGCTCGCCGGGGAGCTGTTTTTT. It encodes CANSKRGGTSLAGELFF.

The table lists this clonotype with many counts. V and J are TRBV11-3 and TRBJ2-3, with 7 positions matching TRBD2. The V segment lost 4 bases and the J segment 3 bases; nucleotides outside the gene matches: 7. Looked up from germline, CDR1 is SGHNT and CDR2 is YENEEA. CDR3 length equals 15 residues. CDR3 amino acids: CASSYAGVRTDTQYF. The DNA of the CDR3 is TGTGCCAGCAGCTATGCGGGAGTTCGGACAGATACGCAGTATTTT.

Worth noting for this clonotype: The junction departs from germline at one end; a sequencing error may be responsible. The chain links TRBV11-2 to TRBJ1-5; D not resolved. CDR3 length: 15 residues. Germline CDR1 and CDR2: SGHAT and FQNNGV. CDR3 coding DNA: TGTGCCAGCAACTTAGATCGGGGAGCATATCAGCCCCAGCATTTT. Translating it yields CASNLDRGAYQPQHF.

This clonotype was recorded at least ten times. The chain links TRBV29-1 to TRBJ2-3, with D maybe TRBD1 (5 bases). The germline gives CDR1 SQVTM, CDR2 ANQGSEA. With 1 base removed from V and 2 bases from J, the gap between germline ends came to 13 bases. The CDR3 consists of 15 residues. In DNA form, the CDR3 reads TGCAGCGTTGAAGTGCGCAGGGCCCACACAGATACGCAGTATTTT. Translating gives CSVEVRRAHTDTQYF.

There are a few counts of this clonotype. This chain joins TRBV29-1 and TRBJ2-3; D ambiguous. CDR1 and CDR2 from the germline V gene are SQVTM and ANQGSEA. CDR3 length equals 11 residues. With 7 bases removed from V and 6 bases from J, the gap between germline ends came to 11 bases. The CDR3 loop is CSGLDGDTQYF. CDR3 DNA sequence: TGCAGCGGGTTGGACGGGGATACGCAGTATTTT.

On this clonotype: This may be a read error: a much more frequent sequence differs by one nucleotide. Because the CDR3 is missing its conserved closing phenylalanine or tryptophan, this is likely a read error. The chain links TRBV6-1 to TRBJ1-5; D is unclear. The V end was cut by 2 bases, the J end by 8 bases, with 13 bases between. Per the germline V gene, CDR1 is MNHNS and CDR2 is SASEGT. This CDR3 region has 14 residues. CDR3 protein: CASSERPGKEPQHS. The CDR3, as DNA: TGTGCCAGCAGTGAAAGGCCTGGGAAGGAGCCCCAGCATTCT.

The chain employs TRBV5-8 and TRBJ1-1, with D hard to call. V lost 6 bases to trimming and J lost 0 bases, with 6 bases between them. The CDR3 is made up of 12 amino acids. CDR1 and CDR2 (germline): SGHTS, YDEGEE. DNA for the CDR3: TGTGCCAGCACAGGAATGAACACTGAAGCTTTCTTT. Translating gives CASTGMNTEAFF.

To note about this clonotype: A much larger clone lies a single base off, so this may be a read error. The V and J genes are TRBV12-3 or TRBV12-4 and TRBJ2-2, with TRBD1 identical over 7 bases. With 6 bases clipped from V and 3 bases from J, the junction kept 4 bases outside the gene matches. The CDR3 runs 14 residues. The CDR3 protein is CASSNGQDTGELFF. CDR3 sequence (DNA): TGTGCCAGCAGCAACGGACAGGACACCGGGGAGCTGTTTTTT.

This chain joins TRBV29-1 and TRBJ2-7, with D perhaps matching TRBD2 (6 bases). The germline gives CDR1 SQVTM, CDR2 ANQGSEA. The V gene lost 7 bases and the J gene lost 6 bases, with 19 bases spanning the gap. The CDR3 loop spans 13 amino acids. The chain's CDR3 is CSATGTLASEQYF. As DNA, the CDR3 is TGCAGCGCAACCGGGACTCTAGCTTCCGAGCAGTACTTC.

This clonotype was observed a single time. Being one base from a much bigger clone, this may be a read error. The chain combines TRBV4-2 with TRBJ2-1; 9 nucleotides align to TRBD2. Germline CDR1 reads LGHNA; CDR2 reads YNFKEQ. This CDR3 spans 17 amino acids. The CDR3 sequence is CANSQVGAGGSYNEQFF. CDR3 sequence (DNA): TGTGCCAACAGCCAAGTTGGAGCGGGAGGTTCCTACAATGAGCAGTTCTTC.

This clonotype has at least ten counts. This sequence joins TRBV12-3 or TRBV12-4 and TRBJ2-3; TRBD2 aligns across 7 bases. The CDR3 sequence is 17 residues long. With 2 bases clipped from V and 3 bases from J, the junction kept 11 bases outside the gene matches. The CDR3 sequence is CASSLWREGYWTDTQYF. The CDR3 nucleotides are TGTGCCAGCAGTTTATGGAGGGAGGGTTATTGGACAGATACGCAGTATTTT.

For this clonotype: This may be a read error, as it is one base from a much larger clone. The V call is TRBV10-3, the J call TRBJ1-1, with D tentatively TRBD1 (5 bases). CDR1 ENHRY and CDR2 SYGVKD come from the germline V gene. The CDR3 length is 13 residues. The CDR3 sequence is CPISYDRATEAFF. CDR3 bases: TGTCCCATCAGTTATGACAGAGCCACTGAAGCTTTCTTT.

The chain has TRBV6-4 and TRBJ2-1; D unresolved. The CDR3 extends over 15 amino acids. V was pared by 0 bases and J by 0 bases, with 6 bases between. CDR1 and CDR2 (germline): MRHNA, SNTAGT. The CDR3 loop is CASSDSANSYNEQFF. The CDR3, as DNA: TGTGCCAGCAGTGACTCGGCCAACTCCTACAATGAGCAGTTCTTC.